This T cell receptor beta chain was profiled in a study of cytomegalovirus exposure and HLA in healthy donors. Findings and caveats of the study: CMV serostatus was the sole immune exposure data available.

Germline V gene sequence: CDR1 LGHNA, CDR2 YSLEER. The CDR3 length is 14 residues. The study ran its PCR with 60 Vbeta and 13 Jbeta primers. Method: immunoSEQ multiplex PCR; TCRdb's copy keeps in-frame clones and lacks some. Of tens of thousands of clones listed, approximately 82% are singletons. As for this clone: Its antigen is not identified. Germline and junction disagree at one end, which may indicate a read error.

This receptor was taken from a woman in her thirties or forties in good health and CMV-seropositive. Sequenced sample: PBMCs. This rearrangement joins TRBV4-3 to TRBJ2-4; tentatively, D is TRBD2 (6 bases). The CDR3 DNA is TGCGCCAGCAGCCAAGATACGAGGCGGGGACCTGTGAACTTC. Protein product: CASSQDTRRGPVNF.